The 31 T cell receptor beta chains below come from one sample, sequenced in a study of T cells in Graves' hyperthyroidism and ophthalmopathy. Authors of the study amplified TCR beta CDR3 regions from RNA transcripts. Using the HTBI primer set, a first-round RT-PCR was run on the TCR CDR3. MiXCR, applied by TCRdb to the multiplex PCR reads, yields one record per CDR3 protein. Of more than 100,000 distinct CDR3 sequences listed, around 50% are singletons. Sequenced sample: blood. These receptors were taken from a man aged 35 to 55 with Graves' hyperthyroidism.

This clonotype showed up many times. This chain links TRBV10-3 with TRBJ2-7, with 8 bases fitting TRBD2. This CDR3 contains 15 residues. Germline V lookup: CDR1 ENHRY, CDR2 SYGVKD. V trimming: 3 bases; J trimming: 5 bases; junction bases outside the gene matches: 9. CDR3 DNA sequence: TGTGCCATCAGTGACCCCGTCGAGCGGGGGCACGAGCAGTACTTC. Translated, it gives CAISDPVERGHEQYF.

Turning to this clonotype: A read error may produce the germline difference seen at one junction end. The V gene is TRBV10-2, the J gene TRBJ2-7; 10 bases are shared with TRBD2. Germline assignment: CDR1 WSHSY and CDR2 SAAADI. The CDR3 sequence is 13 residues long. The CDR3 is CATTRGLADEQYF. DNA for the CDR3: TGTGCCACCACCCGCGGACTAGCGGACGAGCAGTACTTC.

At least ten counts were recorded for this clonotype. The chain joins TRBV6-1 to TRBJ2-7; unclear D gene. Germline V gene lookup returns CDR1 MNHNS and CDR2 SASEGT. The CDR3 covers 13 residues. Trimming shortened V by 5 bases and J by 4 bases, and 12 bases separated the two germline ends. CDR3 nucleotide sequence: TGTGCCAGCAGTCCCCCCCCCAGTTACGAGCAGTACTTC. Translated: CASSPPPSYEQYF.

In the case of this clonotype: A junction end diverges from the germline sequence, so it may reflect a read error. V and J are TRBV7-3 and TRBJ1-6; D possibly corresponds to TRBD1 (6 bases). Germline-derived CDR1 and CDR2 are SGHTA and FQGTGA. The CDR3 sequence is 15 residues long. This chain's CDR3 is CVSSSEGGANSPLHF. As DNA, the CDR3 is TGTGTCAGCAGCTCAGAGGGGGGCGCGAATTCACCCCTCCACTTT.

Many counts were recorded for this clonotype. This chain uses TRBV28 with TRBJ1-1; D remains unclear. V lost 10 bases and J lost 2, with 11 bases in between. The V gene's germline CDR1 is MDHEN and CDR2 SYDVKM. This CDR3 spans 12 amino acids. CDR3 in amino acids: CATRYTNTEAFF. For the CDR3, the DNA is TGTGCCACCCGGTACACTAACACTGAAGCTTTCTTT.

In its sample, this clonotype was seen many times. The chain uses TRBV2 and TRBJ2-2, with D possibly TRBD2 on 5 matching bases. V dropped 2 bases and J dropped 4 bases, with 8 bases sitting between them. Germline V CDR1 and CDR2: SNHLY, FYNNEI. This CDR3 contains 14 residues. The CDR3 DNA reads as TGTGCCAGCAGTGAATTGGGAGTCACCGGGGAGCTGTTTTTT. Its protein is CASSELGVTGELFF. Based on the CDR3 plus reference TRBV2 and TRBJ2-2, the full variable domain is EPEVTQTPSHQVTQMGQEVILRCVPISNHLYFYWYRQILGQKVEFLVSFYNNEISEKSEIFDDQFSVERPDGSNFTLKIRSTKLEDSAMYFCASSELGVTGELFFGEGSRLTVL.

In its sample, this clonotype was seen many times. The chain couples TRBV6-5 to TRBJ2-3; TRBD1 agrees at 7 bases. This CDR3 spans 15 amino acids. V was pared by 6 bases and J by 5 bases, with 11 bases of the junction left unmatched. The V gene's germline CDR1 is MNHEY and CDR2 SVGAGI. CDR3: CASSERPDRVDTQYF. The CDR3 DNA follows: TGTGCCAGCAGCGAAAGACCAGACAGGGTAGATACGCAGTATTTT.

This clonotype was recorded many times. The DNA for the CDR3 is TGTGCCAGCAGCCCACAGGGAAACACCATATATTTT. Its translation: CASSPQGNTIYF. V and J are TRBV7-9 and TRBJ1-3; unclear D gene. The germline gives CDR1 SEHNR, CDR2 FQNEAQ (reference sequence). Trimming cost V 5 bases and J 4 bases, with 6 bases left between them. The CDR3 runs to 12 residues.

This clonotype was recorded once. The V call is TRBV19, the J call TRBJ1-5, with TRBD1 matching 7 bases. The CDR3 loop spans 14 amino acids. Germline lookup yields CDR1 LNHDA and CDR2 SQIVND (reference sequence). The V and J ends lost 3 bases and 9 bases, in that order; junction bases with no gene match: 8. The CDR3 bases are TGTGCCAGTAGTATGGACAGGTGGCAACCGCCCCAGCATTTT. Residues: CASSMDRWQPPQHF.

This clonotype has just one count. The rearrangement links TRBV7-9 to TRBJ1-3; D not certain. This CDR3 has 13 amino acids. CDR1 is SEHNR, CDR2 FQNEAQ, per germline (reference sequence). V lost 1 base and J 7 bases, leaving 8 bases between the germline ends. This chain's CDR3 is CASSLGKGNTIYF. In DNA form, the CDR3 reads TGTGCCAGCAGCTTAGGGAAAGGGAACACCATATATTTT.

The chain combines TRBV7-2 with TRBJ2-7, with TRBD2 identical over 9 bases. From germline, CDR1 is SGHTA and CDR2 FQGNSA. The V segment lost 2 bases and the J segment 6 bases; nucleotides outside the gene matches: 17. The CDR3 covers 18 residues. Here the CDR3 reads CASSLTSTYSGSLSEQYV. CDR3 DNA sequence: TGTGCCAGCAGCTTAACCAGTACATATAGCGGGAGTTTAAGCGAGCAGTACGTC.

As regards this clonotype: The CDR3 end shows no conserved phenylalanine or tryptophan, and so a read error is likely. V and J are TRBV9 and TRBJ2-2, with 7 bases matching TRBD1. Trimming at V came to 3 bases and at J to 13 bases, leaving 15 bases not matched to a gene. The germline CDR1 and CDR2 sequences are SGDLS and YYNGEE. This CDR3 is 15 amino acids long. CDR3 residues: CASSGEGQRTRALFY. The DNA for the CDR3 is TGTGCCAGCAGCGGAGAGGGACAGCGCACCCGGGCGCTGTTTTAT.

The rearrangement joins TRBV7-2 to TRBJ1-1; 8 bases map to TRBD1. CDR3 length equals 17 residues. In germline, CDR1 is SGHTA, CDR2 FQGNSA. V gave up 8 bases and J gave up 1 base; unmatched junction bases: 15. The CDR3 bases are TGTGCCAGCCGCGAGGACAGGGTTTCTTCGAGGAACACTGAAGCTTTCTTT. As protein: CASREDRVSSRNTEAFF.

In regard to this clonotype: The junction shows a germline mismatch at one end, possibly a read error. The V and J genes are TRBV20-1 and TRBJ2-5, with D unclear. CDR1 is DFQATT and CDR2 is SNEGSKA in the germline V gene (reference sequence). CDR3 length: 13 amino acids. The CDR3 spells CSAPRRPQKTQYF. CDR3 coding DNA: TGTAGTGCCCCGCGTAGGCCTCAAAAGACCCAGTACTTC.

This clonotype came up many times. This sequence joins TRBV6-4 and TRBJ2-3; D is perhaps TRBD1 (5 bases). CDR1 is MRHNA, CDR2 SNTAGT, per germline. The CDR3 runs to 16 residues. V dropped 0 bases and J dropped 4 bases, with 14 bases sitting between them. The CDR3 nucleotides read TGTGCCAGCAGTGACTCGCCAGGGCCACCTCCAGATACGCAGTATTTT. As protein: CASSDSPGPPPDTQYF.

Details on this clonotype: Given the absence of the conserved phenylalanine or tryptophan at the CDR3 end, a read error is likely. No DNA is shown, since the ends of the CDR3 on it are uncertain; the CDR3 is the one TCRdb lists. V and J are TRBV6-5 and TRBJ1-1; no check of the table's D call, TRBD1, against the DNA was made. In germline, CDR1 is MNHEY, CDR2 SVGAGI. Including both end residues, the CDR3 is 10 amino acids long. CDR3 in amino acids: CASSPRTGLL.

CDR3 amino acids: CASSDGTGGSYEQYF. In nucleotides, the CDR3 is TGTGCCAGCAGCGACGGGACAGGGGGCTCCTACGAGCAGTACTTC. This chain uses TRBV9 with TRBJ2-7; 11 bases line up with TRBD1. Trimming took 3 bases from V and 0 from J; bases not matched to a gene: 2. Germline-derived CDR1 and CDR2 are SGDLS and YYNGEE. CDR3 length: 15 amino acids.

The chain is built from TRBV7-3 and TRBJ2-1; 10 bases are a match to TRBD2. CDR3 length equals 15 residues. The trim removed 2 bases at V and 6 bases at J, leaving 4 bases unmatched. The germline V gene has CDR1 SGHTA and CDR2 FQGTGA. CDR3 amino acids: CASSLVAGGPNEQFF. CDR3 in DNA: TGTGCCAGCAGCTTAGTAGCGGGGGGACCCAATGAGCAGTTCTTC.

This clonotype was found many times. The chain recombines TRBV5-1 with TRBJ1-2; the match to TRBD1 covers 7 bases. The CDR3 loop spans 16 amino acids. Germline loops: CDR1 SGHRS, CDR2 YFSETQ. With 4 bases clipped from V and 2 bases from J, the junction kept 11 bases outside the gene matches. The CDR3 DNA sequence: TGCGCCAGCAGCCTGCTTACACAGGGGCCCAACTATGGCTACACCTTC. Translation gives CASSLLTQGPNYGYTF.

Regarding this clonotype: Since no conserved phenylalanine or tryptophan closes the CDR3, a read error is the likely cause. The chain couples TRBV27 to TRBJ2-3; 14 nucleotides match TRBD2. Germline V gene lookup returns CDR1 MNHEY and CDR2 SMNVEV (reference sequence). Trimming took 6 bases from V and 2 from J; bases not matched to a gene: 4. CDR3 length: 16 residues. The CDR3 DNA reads TGTGCCAGCAGGGAGACTAGCGGGAGGGTCACAGATACGCAGTATTCT. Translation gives CASRETSGRVTDTQYS.

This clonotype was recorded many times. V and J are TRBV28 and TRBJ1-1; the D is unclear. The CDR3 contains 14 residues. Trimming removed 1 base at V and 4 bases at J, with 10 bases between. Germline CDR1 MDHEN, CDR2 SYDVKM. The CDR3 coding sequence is TGTGCCAGCAGTTTATTGGTGGGAAGCACTGAAGCTTTCTTT. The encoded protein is CASSLLVGSTEAFF.

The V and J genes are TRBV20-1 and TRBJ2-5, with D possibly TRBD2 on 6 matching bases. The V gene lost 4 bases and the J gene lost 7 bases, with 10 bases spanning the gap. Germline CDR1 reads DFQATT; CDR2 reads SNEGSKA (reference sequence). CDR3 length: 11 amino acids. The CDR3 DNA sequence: TGCAGTGCTACCCGGCGGGGGACCCAGTACTTC. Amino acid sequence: CSATRRGTQYF.

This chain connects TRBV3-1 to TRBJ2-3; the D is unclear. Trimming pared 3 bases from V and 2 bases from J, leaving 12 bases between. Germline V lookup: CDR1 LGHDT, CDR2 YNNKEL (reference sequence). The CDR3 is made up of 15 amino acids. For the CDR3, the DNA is TGTGCCAGCAGCCAGGGTAGCCCTAACACAGATACGCAGTATTTT. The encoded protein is CASSQGSPNTDTQYF.

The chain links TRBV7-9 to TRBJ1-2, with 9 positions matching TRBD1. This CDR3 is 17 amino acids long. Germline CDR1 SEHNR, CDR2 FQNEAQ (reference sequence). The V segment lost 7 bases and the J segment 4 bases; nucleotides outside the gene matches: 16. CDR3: CASNRLDRGNMFYGYTF. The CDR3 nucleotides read TGTGCCAGCAACCGATTAGACAGGGGGAATATGTTCTATGGCTACACCTTC.

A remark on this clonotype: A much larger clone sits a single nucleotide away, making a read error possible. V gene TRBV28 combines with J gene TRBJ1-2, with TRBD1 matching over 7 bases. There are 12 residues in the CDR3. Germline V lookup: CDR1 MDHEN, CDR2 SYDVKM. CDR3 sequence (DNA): TGTGCCACCGCGACAGGGTTGGCTGGCCACACCTTC. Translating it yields CATATGLAGHTF.

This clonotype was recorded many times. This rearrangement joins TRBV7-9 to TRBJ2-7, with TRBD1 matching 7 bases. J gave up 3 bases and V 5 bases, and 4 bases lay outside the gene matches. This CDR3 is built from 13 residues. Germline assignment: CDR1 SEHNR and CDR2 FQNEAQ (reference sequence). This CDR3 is CASSLQGDYEQYF. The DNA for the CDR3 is TGTGCCAGCAGCCTTCAGGGGGACTACGAGCAGTACTTC.

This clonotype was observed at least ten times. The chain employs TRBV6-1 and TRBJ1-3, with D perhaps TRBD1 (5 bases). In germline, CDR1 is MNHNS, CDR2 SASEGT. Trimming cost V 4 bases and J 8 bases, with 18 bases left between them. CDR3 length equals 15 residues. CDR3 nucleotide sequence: TGTGCCAGCAGTGGACAGTGGGGGACGGAGGACACCATATATTTT. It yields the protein CASSGQWGTEDTIYF.

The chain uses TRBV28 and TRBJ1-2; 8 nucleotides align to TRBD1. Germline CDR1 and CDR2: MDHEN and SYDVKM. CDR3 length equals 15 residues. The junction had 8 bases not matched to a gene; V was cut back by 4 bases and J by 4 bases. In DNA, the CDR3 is TGTGCCAGCAGTTCTTGGACAGGGAGGAGCTATGGCTACACCTTC. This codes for CASSSWTGRSYGYTF.

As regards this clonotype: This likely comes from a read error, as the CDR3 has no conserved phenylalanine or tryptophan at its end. CDR3 DNA: TGCAGCGCTAGAGATCTTGGACATTTGGGGAGTGGCTACACCCTC. Translating gives CSARDLGHLGSGYTL. The rearrangement joins TRBV20-1 to TRBJ1-2; perhaps TRBD1 as D (5 bases). Germline V gene sequence: CDR1 DFQATT, CDR2 SNEGSKA (reference sequence). This CDR3 is built from 15 residues.

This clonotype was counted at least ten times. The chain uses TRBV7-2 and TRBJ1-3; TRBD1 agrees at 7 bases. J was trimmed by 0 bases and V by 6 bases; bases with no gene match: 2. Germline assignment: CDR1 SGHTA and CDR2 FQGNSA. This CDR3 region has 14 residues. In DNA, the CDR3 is TGTGCCAGCAGAAGGGACAGCTCTGGAAACACCATATATTTT. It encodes CASRRDSSGNTIYF.

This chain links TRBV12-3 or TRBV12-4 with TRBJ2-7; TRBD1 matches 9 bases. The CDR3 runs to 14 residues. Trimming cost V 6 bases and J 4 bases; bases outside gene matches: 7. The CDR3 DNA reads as TGTGCCAGCAGCCTGGACAGGGGTTTGTACGAGCAGTACTTC. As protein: CASSLDRGLYEQYF.